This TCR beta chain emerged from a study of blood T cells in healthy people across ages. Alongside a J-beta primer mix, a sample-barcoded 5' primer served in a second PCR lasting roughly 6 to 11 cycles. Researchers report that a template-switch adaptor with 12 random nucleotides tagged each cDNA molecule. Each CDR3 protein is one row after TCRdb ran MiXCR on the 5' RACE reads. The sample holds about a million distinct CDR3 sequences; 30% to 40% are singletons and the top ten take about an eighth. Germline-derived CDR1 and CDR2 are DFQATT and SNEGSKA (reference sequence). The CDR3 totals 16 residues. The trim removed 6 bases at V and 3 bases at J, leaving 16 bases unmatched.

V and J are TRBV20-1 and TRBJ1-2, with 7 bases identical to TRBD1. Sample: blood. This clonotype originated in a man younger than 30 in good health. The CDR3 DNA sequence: TGCAGTGCGTCTAACCTCCGCAGGGGGGACGACTATGGCTACACCTTC. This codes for CSASNLRRGDDYGYTF.